This T cell receptor (beta chain) derives from a study of identical twins. Each donor was a healthy Caucasian. TCRdb re-called the 5' RACE reads through MiXCR, storing one row per CDR3 protein. The sample has roughly 150,000 distinct CDR3 sequences, 3% to 4.5% seen once. This clonotype was recorded many times. Sequenced input: memory T cells sorted from blood. The clonotype comes from a man aged 18 to 29 in good health.

The CDR3 nucleotides read TGTGCCAGCAGCCGCTCCGGGCCAAATCAGCCCCAGCATTTT. This encodes CASSRSGPNQPQHF. The chain employs TRBV12-3 or TRBV12-4 and TRBJ1-5; D remains unclear. The CDR3 sequence is 14 residues long. The V end was cut by 6 bases, the J end by 4 bases, with 13 bases between.